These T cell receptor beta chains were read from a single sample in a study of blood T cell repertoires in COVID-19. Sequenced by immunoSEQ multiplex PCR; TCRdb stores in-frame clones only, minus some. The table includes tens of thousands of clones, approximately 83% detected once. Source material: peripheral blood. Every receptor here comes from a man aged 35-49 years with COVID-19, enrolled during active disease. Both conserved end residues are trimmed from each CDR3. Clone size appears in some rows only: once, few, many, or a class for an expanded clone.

ASSLSLGRRGSREQY	TRBJ2-7	.	TRBV28
ASSQVMAGGRDETQY	TRBJ2-5	.	TRBV4-2
ASNTDRETEAF	TRBJ1-1	.	TRBV2
ASSTDRGSYGYT	TRBJ1-2	.	TRBV5-6
ASSLAGANYNEQF	TRBJ2-1	.	TRBV2
ASSFGADGELF	TRBJ2-2	.	TRBV7-6
ASSTSGSNQPQH	TRBJ1-5	.	TRBV6-5
ASSDIEGTDTQY	TRBJ2-3	.	TRBV19
AWRDGRGGNQPQH	TRBJ1-5	.	TRBV30
ASSLKRGGLRYNEQF	TRBJ2-1	.	TRBV7-8
ASSENGVQLATDTQY	TRBJ2-3	.	TRBV2
ASSSQGADTGELF	TRBJ2-2	.	TRBV11-2
ASSPRKMGDGYT	TRBJ1-2	.	TRBV19
ASSPGQGDRPQH	TRBJ1-5	.	TRBV18
ASSLGTVSEQF	TRBJ2-1	.	TRBV11-3
ASSWDKANYGYT	TRBJ1-2	.	TRBV5-1
ASSFANTGELF	TRBJ2-2	.	TRBV28
ASLQASSYEQY	TRBJ2-7	.	TRBV28
ATSGDSNSPLH	TRBJ1-6	.	TRBV15
ASRLTSHNNEQF	TRBJ2-1	.	TRBV5-1
ASSHSLPNYSYNSPLH	TRBJ1-6	.	TRBV4-1
ASSARQGKNQPQH	TRBJ1-5	.	TRBV19
ASSLGGTDGEQY	TRBJ2-7	.	TRBV13
ASSQRELDQGAEAF	TRBJ1-1	few	TRBV3-1/TRBV3-2
ASSALGQGSYEQY	TRBJ2-7	.	TRBV9
ASSLRVGTQETQY	TRBJ2-5	.	TRBV5-8
ASRGGTEAF	TRBJ1-1	once	TRBV12-3/TRBV12-4
ASSFPGASSSNYGYT	TRBJ1-2	.	TRBV5-4
ASSWGGTQETQY	TRBJ2-5	.	TRBV5-1
ASSLVASGGSDTQY	TRBJ2-3	.	TRBV27
ASTLGGLGHVYEQY	TRBJ2-7	few	TRBV5-1
TSSPISGGDTDTQY	TRBJ2-3	.	TRBV1
AWSGTGGNQPQH	TRBJ1-5	once	TRBV30
ASSSTGTDEQF	TRBJ2-1	.	TRBV12-3/TRBV12-4
ASSTLSGGAGNEQF	TRBJ2-1	.	TRBV6-6
ASSFFSGAYEQY	TRBJ2-7	.	TRBV7-8
ASSLDGGWDRHTEAF	TRBJ1-1	few	TRBV7-8
ASSLDAGGTYEQY	TRBJ2-7	.	TRBV5-1
ASSDSSGANVLT	TRBJ2-6	.	TRBV10-1
ASSLGAAGYNEQF	TRBJ2-1	.	TRBV5-1
ASKGGTTDTQY	TRBJ2-3	.	TRBV12-3/TRBV12-4
ASSGGQSYEQY	TRBJ2-7	.	TRBV2
ASSGGRAGGRTQY	TRBJ2-3	.	TRBV9
ASSSAGLWSDTQY	TRBJ2-3	.	TRBV5-1
ASSPLQGRGTEAF	TRBJ1-1	once	TRBV5-1
ASSQSSTGGYGYT	TRBJ1-2	.	TRBV3-1/TRBV3-2
ASSPGETEQF	TRBJ2-1	.	TRBV5-4
AWSAGYEQY	TRBJ2-7	.	TRBV30
ATSSHRGRQPQH	TRBJ1-5	.	TRBV15
ASSPGYFYEQY	TRBJ2-7	.	TRBV13
ASSYTGEGNTEAF	TRBJ1-1	.	TRBV7-9
ASSQTRQYNEQF	TRBJ2-1	.	TRBV3-1/TRBV3-2
SVEYGLGSYGYT	TRBJ1-2	once	TRBV29-1
ASSRSWGEVAF	TRBJ1-1	.	TRBV3-1/TRBV3-2
ASSQDDAGLGGNTIY	TRBJ1-3	few	TRBV3-1/TRBV3-2
ASSPAGAGGFNEQF	TRBJ2-1	.	TRBV7-2